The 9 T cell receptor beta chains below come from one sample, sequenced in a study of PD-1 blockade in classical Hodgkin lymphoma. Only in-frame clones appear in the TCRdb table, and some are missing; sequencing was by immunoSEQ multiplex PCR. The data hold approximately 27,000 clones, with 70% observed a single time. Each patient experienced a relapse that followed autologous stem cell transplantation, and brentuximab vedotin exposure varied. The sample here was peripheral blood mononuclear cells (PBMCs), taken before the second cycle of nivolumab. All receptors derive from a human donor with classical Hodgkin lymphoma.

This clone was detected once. The CDR3 bases are TGTGCCAGCAGTTCGATGGACTCTGCTCTCTATGGCTACACCTTC. This translates into CASSSMDSALYGYTF. The chain combines TRBV27 with TRBJ1-2; no clear D. V shed 4 bases and J shed 4 bases, with 16 bases lying between them. The length of the CDR3 is 15 residues. The germline gives CDR1 MNHEY, CDR2 SMNVEV (reference sequence).

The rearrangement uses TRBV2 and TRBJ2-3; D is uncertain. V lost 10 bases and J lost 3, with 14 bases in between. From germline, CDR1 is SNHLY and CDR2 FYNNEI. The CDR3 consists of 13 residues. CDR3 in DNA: TGTGCCACCACCCTCGTCAGAACAGATACGCAGTATTTT. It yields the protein CATTLVRTDTQYF.

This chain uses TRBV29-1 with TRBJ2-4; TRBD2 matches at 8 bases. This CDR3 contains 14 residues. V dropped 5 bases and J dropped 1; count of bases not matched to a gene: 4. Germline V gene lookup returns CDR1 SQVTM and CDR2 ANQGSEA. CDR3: CSVRLANAKNIQYF. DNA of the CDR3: TGCAGCGTTCGACTAGCGAACGCCAAAAACATTCAGTACTTC. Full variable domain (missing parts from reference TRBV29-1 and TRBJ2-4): SAVISQKPSRDICQRGTSLTIQCQVDSQVTMMFWYRQQPGQSLTLIATANQGSEATYESGFVIDKFPISRPNLTFSTLTVSNMSPEDSSIYLCSVRLANAKNIQYFGAGTRLSVL.

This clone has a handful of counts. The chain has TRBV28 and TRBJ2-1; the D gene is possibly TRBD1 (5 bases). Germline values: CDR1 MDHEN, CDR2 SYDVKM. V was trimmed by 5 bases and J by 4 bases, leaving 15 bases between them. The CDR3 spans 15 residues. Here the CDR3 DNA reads TGTGCCAGCAGTGACCCTCCCCGACAGTACAATGAGCAGTTCTTC. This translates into CASSDPPRQYNEQFF.

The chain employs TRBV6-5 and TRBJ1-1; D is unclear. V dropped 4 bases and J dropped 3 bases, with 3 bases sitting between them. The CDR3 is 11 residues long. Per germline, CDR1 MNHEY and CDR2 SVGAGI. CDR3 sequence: CASSFDTEAFF. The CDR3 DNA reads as TGTGCCAGCAGTTTTGACACTGAAGCTTTCTTT.

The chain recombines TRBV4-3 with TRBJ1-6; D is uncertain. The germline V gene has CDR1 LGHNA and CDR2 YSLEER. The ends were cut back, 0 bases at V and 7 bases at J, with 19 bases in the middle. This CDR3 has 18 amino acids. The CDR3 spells CASSQESSVSLGNSPLHF. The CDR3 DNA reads TGCGCCAGCAGCCAAGAATCCAGTGTCTCATTGGGGAATTCACCCCTCCACTTT.

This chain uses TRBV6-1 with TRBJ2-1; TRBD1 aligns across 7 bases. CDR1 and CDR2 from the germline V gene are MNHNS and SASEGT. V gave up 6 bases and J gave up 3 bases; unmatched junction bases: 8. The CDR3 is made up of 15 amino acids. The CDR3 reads CASRRQGSYYNEQFF. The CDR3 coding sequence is TGTGCCAGCAGAAGACAGGGTTCCTACTACAATGAGCAGTTCTTC.

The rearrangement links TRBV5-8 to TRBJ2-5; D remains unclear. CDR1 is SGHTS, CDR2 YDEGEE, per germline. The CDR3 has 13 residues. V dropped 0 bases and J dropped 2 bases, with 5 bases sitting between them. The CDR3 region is CASSLDMQETQYF. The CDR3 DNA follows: TGTGCCAGCAGCTTGGACATGCAAGAGACCCAGTACTTC.

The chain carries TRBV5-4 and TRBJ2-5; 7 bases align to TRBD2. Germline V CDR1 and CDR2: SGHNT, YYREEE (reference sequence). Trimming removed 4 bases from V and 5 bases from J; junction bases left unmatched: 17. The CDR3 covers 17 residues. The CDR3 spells CASSPPPGAGLSETQYF. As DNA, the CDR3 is TGTGCCAGCAGCCCCCCTCCGGGAGCGGGACTCTCGGAGACCCAGTACTTC.